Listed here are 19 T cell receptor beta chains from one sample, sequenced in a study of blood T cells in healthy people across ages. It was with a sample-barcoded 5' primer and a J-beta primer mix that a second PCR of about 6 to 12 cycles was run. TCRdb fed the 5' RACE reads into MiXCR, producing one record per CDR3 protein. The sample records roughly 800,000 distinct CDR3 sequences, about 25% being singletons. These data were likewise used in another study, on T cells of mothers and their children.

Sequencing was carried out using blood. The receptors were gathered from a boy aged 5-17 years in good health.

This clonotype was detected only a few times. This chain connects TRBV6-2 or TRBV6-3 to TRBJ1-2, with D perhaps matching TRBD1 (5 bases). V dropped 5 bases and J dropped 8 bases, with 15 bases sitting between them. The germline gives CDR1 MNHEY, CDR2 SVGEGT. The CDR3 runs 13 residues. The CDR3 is CASSTQGSYGYTF. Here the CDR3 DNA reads TGTGCCAGCAGTACCCAGGGATCTTACGGCTACACCTTC.

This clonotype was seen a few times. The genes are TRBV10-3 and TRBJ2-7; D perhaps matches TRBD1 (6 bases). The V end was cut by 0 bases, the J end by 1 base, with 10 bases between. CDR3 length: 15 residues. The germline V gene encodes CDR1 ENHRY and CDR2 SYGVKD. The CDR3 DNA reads TGTGCCATCAGTGAGTCGGGGGACAAGTCCTACGAGCAGTACTTC. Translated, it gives CAISESGDKSYEQYF.

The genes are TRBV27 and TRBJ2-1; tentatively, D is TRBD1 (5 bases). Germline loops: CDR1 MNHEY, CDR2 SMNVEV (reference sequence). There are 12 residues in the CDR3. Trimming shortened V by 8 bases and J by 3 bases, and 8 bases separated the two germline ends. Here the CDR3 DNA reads TGTGCCAGCCAAGACAGCTACAATGAGCAGTTCTTC. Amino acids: CASQDSYNEQFF.

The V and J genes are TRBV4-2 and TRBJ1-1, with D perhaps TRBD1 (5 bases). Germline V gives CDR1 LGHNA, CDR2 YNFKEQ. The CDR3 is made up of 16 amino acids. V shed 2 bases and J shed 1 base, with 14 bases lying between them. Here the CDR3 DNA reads TGTGCCAGCAGCCAACTGCAAACCGGGACGAACACTGAAGCTTTCTTT. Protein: CASSQLQTGTNTEAFF.

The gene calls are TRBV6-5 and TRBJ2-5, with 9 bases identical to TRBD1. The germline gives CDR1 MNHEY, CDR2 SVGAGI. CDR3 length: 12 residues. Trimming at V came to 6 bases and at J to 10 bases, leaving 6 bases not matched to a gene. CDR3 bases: TGTGCCAGCAGCCCGGACAGGGGAGTCCAGTACTTC. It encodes CASSPDRGVQYF.

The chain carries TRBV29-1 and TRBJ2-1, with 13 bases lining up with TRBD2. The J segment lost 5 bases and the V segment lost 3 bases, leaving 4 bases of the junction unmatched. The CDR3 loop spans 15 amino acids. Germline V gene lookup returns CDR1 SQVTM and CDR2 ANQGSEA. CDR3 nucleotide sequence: TGCAGCGTTGACGGGACTAGCGGGACTAACAATGAGCAGTTCTTC. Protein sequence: CSVDGTSGTNNEQFF.

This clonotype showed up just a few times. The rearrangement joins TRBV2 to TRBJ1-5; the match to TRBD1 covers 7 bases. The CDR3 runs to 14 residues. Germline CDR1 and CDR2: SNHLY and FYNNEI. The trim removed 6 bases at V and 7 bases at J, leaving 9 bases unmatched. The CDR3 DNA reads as TGTGCCAGCAGGCCCGACAGGGATGGGCAGCCCCAGCATTTT. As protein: CASRPDRDGQPQHF.

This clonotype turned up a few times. This CDR3 reads CASQGQTNEQFF. The DNA for the CDR3 is TGTGCCAGTCAAGGACAGACCAATGAGCAGTTCTTC. This chain links TRBV28 with TRBJ2-5, with D tentatively TRBD1 (6 bases). The J call is doubtful: the DNA matches TRBJ2-1 better. The CDR3 has 12 amino acids. The germline gives CDR1 MDHEN, CDR2 SYDVKM.

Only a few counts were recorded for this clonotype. The CDR3 reads CATSTAGTGVDEQYF. The CDR3 DNA reads TGTGCCACCAGCACCGCCGGGACAGGCGTCGACGAGCAGTACTTC. This sequence joins TRBV15 and TRBJ2-5, with TRBD1 matching 8 bases. The J call may be wrong; the DNA end is better matched by TRBJ2-7. The CDR3 runs 15 residues. Germline-derived CDR1 and CDR2 are LNHNV and YYDKDF (reference sequence).

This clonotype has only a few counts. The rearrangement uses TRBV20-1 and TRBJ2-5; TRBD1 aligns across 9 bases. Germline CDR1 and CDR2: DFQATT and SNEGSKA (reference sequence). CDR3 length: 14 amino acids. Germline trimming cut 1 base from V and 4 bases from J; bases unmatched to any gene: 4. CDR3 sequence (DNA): TGCAGTGCTAGAGGCCGGGACAGGGTAGAGACCCAGTACTTC. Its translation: CSARGRDRVETQYF.

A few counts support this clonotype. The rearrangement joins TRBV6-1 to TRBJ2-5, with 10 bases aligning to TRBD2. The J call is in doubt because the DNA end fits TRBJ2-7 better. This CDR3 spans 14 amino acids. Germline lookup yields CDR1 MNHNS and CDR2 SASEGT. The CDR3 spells CASRRASGSYEQYF. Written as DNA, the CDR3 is TGTGCCAGCAGGAGGGCTAGCGGGAGCTACGAGCAGTACTTC.

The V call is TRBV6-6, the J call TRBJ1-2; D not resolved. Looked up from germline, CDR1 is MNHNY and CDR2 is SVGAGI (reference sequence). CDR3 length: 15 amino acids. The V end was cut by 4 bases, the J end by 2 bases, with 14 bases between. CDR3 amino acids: CASSSLQEINYGYTF. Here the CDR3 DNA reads TGTGCCAGCAGTTCCCTGCAGGAGATCAACTATGGCTACACCTTC.

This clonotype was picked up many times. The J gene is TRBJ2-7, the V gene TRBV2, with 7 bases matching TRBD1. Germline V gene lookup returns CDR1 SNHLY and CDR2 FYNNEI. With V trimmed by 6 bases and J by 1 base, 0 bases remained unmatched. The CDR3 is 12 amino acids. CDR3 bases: TGTGCCAGCAGGGACAGGTCCTACGAGCAGTACTTC. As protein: CASRDRSYEQYF.

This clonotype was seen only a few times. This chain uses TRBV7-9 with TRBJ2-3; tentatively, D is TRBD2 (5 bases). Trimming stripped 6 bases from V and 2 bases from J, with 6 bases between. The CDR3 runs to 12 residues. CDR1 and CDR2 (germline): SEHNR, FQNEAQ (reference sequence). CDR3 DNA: TGTGCCAGCAGGGACTCCACAGATACGCAGTATTTT. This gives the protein CASRDSTDTQYF.

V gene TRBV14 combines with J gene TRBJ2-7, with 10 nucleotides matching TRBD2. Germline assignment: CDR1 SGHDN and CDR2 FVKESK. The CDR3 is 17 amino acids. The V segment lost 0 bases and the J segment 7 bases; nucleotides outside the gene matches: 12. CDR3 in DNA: TGTGCCAGCAGCCAAGAAGTCCTCGGACTAGCGGTAGGGGAGCAGTACTTC. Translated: CASSQEVLGLAVGEQYF.

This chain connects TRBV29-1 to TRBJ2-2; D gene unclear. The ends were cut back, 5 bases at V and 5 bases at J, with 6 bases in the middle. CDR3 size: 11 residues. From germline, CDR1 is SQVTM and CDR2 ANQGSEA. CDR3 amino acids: CSVLMTGELFF. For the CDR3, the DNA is TGCAGCGTTCTCATGACCGGGGAGCTGTTTTTT.

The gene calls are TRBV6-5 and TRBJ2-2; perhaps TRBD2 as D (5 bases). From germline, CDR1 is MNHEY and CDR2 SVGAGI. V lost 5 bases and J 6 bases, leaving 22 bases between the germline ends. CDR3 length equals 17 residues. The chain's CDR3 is CASSPREDDEGSGELFF. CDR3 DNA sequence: TGTGCCAGCAGTCCTCGAGAGGACGATGAGGGCTCCGGGGAGCTGTTTTTT.

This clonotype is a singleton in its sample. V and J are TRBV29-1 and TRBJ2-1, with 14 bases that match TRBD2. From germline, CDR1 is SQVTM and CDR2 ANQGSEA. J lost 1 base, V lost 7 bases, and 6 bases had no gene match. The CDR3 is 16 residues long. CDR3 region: CSATGLAGESYNEQFF. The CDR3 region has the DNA TGCAGCGCCACGGGACTAGCGGGAGAATCCTACAATGAGCAGTTCTTC.

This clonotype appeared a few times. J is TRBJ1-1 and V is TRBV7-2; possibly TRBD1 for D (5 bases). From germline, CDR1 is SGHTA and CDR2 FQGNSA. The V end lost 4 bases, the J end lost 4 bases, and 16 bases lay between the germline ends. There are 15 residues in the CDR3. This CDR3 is CASSWAGVVGTEAFF. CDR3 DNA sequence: TGTGCCAGCAGCTGGGCGGGGGTAGTGGGCACTGAAGCTTTCTTT.